The 21 T cell receptor beta chains below come from one sample, sequenced in a study of early T cells in non-severe SARS-CoV-2 infection. One entry per CDR3 protein, called by TCRdb with MiXCR from the 5' RACE reads. The table shows around 50,000 distinct CDR3 sequences, with 10% to 15% occurring only once. Sequencing was performed on whole blood. These receptors originate from an adult who was a healthcare worker with PCR-confirmed SARS-CoV-2 infection or an uninfected control (not recorded which).

This clonotype was detected only a few times. This rearrangement joins TRBV11-3 to TRBJ2-5; D is tentatively TRBD1 or TRBD2 (7 bases each). CDR1 and CDR2 from the germline V gene are SGHNT and YENEEA. Trimming took 4 bases from V and 2 from J, leaving 11 bases between them. This CDR3 is 14 amino acids long. The CDR3 here is CASSSGGQQETQYF. The DNA of the CDR3 is TGTGCCAGCAGCTCGGGGGGACAGCAAGAGACCCAGTACTTC.

This clonotype was seen a handful of times. One end of the junction fails to match germline, which may point to a read error. J is TRBJ2-7 and V is TRBV7-6; D may be TRBD1 or TRBD2 (5 bases each). Germline V gene sequence: CDR1 SGHVS, CDR2 FNYEAQ. The CDR3 runs to 13 residues. The CDR3 loop is CVSSLASGPEQYF. The CDR3 nucleotides are TGTGTCAGCAGCTTAGCCTCGGGACCCGAGCAGTACTTC.

This clonotype was observed a few times. V gene TRBV11-3 combines with J gene TRBJ2-3; no reliable D call. The CDR3 is 15 amino acids. CDR1 is SGHNT, CDR2 YENEEA, per germline. V shed 0 bases and J shed 2 bases, with 9 bases lying between them. In nucleotides, the CDR3 is TGTGCCAGCAGCTTAGATCTAGGCCCCACAGATACGCAGTATTTT. This translates into CASSLDLGPTDTQYF.

This clonotype was recorded at least ten times. The rearrangement uses TRBV9 and TRBJ1-1, with unresolved D. Germline CDR1 SGDLS, CDR2 YYNGEE. The CDR3 loop spans 13 amino acids. The V gene lost 0 bases and the J gene lost 3 bases, with 6 bases spanning the gap. Here the CDR3 reads CASSVGRYTEAFF. For the CDR3, the DNA is TGTGCCAGCAGCGTAGGCAGGTACACTGAAGCTTTCTTT.

There are many counts of this clonotype. V gene TRBV18 combines with J gene TRBJ2-5, with D uncertain. Trimming removed 0 bases from V and 1 base from J, with 3 bases in between. The CDR3 consists of 13 residues. Germline V gene sequence: CDR1 KGHSH, CDR2 LQKENI. The CDR3 spells CASSPPLQETQYF. CDR3 sequence (DNA): TGTGCCAGCTCACCACCCCTCCAAGAGACCCAGTACTTC.

This chain links TRBV6-6 with TRBJ2-1, with D maybe TRBD1 (5 bases). This CDR3 region has 16 residues. Looked up from germline, CDR1 is MNHNY and CDR2 is SVGAGI (reference sequence). Trimming took 0 bases from V and 3 from J, leaving 12 bases between them. The CDR3 sequence: CASSYSELGDYNEQFF. Here the CDR3 DNA reads TGTGCCAGCAGTTACTCAGAGTTAGGGGACTACAATGAGCAGTTCTTC.

This clonotype was detected ten times or more. The chain uses TRBV29-1 and TRBJ2-1; TRBD1 aligns across 11 bases. V trimming: 6 bases; J trimming: 8 bases; junction bases outside the gene matches: 9. This CDR3 region has 14 residues. The V gene's germline CDR1 is SQVTM and CDR2 ANQGSEA. CDR3 DNA: TGCAGCGTCAACCGGGACAGGGGGTTTTATGAGCAGTTCTTC. Translated: CSVNRDRGFYEQFF.

This clonotype was seen repeatedly, ten times or more. The rearrangement joins TRBV9 to TRBJ1-1; D ambiguous. In germline, CDR1 is SGDLS, CDR2 YYNGEE. CDR3 size: 11 residues. CDR3 in DNA: TGTGTATCAGGTCTGAACACTGAAGCTTTCTTT. This translates into CVSGLNTEAFF.

This clonotype was observed many times. J is TRBJ2-1 and V is TRBV12-3 or TRBV12-4; D perhaps matches TRBD1 (5 bases). The CDR3 covers 11 residues. V lost 6 bases and J lost 8, with 8 bases in between. This chain's CDR3 is CASSPGYEQFF. CDR3 DNA sequence: TGTGCCAGCAGCCCAGGGTATGAGCAGTTCTTC.

This clonotype was observed a handful of times. The rearrangement links TRBV20-1 to TRBJ2-3; weak D call: TRBD2 (5 bases). Germline-derived CDR1 and CDR2 are DFQATT and SNEGSKA (reference sequence). The CDR3 has 14 residues. V was shortened by 0 bases and J by 4 bases, with 11 bases between the two germline ends. CDR3: CSARDPILADTQYF. Here the CDR3 DNA reads TGCAGTGCTAGAGATCCCATACTAGCAGATACGCAGTATTTT.

In its sample, this clonotype was seen many times. The chain employs TRBV5-5 and TRBJ2-3; D possibly matches TRBD1 or TRBD2 (5 bases each). V lost 2 bases to trimming and J lost 6 bases, with 10 bases between them. This CDR3 is 13 amino acids long. Germline values: CDR1 SGHKS, CDR2 YYEKEE (reference sequence). Here the CDR3 DNA reads TGTGCCAGCAGCTTTAGGGGAGCGGATACGCAGTATTTT. This translates into CASSFRGADTQYF.

This chain connects TRBV2 to TRBJ2-7; maybe TRBD1 (6 bases). The ends were cut back, 7 bases at V and 4 bases at J, with 11 bases in the middle. CDR3 size: 12 residues. Germline loops: CDR1 SNHLY, CDR2 FYNNEI. The CDR3 sequence: CASTGDSYEQYF. The CDR3 DNA reads as TGTGCCAGCACAGGGGATTCATACGAGCAGTACTTC.

In its sample, this clonotype was seen a few times. V is TRBV7-2 and J is TRBJ2-7, with TRBD2 identical over 9 bases. V was clipped by 1 base and J by 1 base; unmatched bases: 5. Germline V gene data show CDR1 as SGHTA and CDR2 as FQGNSA. The CDR3 is 16 amino acids. The CDR3 sequence: CASSLGASGKSYEQYF. Here the CDR3 DNA reads TGTGCCAGCAGCTTAGGGGCTAGCGGGAAATCCTACGAGCAGTACTTC.

The table lists this clonotype with many counts. The chain links TRBV9 to TRBJ2-1; TRBD1 matches at 8 bases. The CDR3 loop spans 15 amino acids. J gave up 1 base and V 4 bases, and 4 bases lay outside the gene matches. CDR1 and CDR2 from the germline V gene are SGDLS and YYNGEE. DNA for the CDR3: TGTGCCAGCAGCAAACAGGGGGATTCCTACAATGAGCAGTTCTTC. This sequence encodes CASSKQGDSYNEQFF.

This clonotype has a handful of counts. The gene calls are TRBV7-6 and TRBJ1-1; 7 bases match TRBD1. From germline, CDR1 is SGHVS and CDR2 FNYEAQ. This CDR3 comprises 16 residues. Trimming cost V 1 base and J 5 bases; bases outside gene matches: 10. Here the CDR3 reads CASSLEGALVGTEAFF. In DNA, the CDR3 is TGTGCCAGCAGCTTAGAGGGGGCTCTCGTTGGGACTGAAGCTTTCTTT.

This clonotype was found many times. The chain couples TRBV5-5 to TRBJ2-1; tentative D call: TRBD2 (5 bases). The V end was cut by 0 bases, the J end by 5 bases, with 9 bases between. The CDR3 has 14 amino acids. Germline loops: CDR1 SGHKS, CDR2 YYEKEE (reference sequence). In nucleotides, the CDR3 is TGTGCCAGCAGCTTGGGTTGGGGAGACAATGAGCAGTTCTTC. It codes for CASSLGWGDNEQFF.

There are many counts of this clonotype. The gene calls are TRBV7-8 and TRBJ2-1; D remains unclear. V lost 5 bases to trimming and J lost 0 bases, with 20 bases between them. CDR3 length equals 18 residues. Germline assignment: CDR1 SGHVS and CDR2 FQNEAQ. The CDR3 DNA follows: TGTGCCAGCAGCCCCCACCCTTTACTCCTTAGCTCCTACAATGAGCAGTTCTTC. This translates into CASSPHPLLLSSYNEQFF.

The table lists this clonotype with a few counts. This chain joins TRBV7-9 and TRBJ1-5; D remains ambiguous. Per germline, CDR1 SEHNR and CDR2 FQNEAQ (reference sequence). V lost 5 bases, J lost 4 bases, and 9 bases lay in between. The CDR3 extends over 13 amino acids. DNA of the CDR3: TGTGCCAGCAGCGGGCGGGTTAATCAGCCCCAGCATTTT. Amino acid sequence: CASSGRVNQPQHF.

This clonotype was detected ten times or more. The genes are TRBV29-1 and TRBJ1-1; a weak D match, TRBD1 (6 bases). This CDR3 is built from 15 residues. V shed 7 bases and J shed 3 bases, with 21 bases lying between them. Germline lookup yields CDR1 SQVTM and CDR2 ANQGSEA. CDR3 in DNA: TGCAGCGCCATATCGGGGGGCAGGCCGTACACTGAAGCTTTCTTT. As protein: CSAISGGRPYTEAFF. Filled out from reference TRBV29-1 and TRBJ1-1, the complete variable domain reads SAVISQKPSRDICQRGTSLTIQCQVDSQVTMMFWYRQQPGQSLTLIATANQGSEATYESGFVIDKFPISRPNLTFSTLTVSNMSPEDSSIYLCSAISGGRPYTEAFFGQGTRLTVV.

The sample holds many counts of this clonotype. The chain couples TRBV5-4 to TRBJ2-2, with 8 bases aligning to TRBD2. CDR3 length: 15 residues. J was trimmed by 4 bases and V by 4 bases; bases with no gene match: 6. Germline loops: CDR1 SGHNT, CDR2 YYREEE (reference sequence). The CDR3 region has the DNA TGTGCCAGCAGCACGGGACTAGTTAGCACCGGGGAGCTGTTTTTT. Translation gives CASSTGLVSTGELFF. The whole variable domain, remainder taken from reference TRBV5-4 and TRBJ2-2, is ETGVTQSPTHLIKTRGQQVTLRCSSQSGHNTVSWYQQALGQGPQFIFQYYREEENGRGNFPPRFSGLQFPNYSSELNVNALELDDSALYLCASSTGLVSTGELFFGEGSRLTVL.

The chain's CDR3 is CASSQLGGPGYTF. The CDR3 nucleotides read TGTGCCAGCAGCCAATTGGGGGGGCCCGGCTACACCTTC. The V call is TRBV3-1, the J call TRBJ1-2; possibly TRBD1 for D (6 bases). Per germline, CDR1 LGHDT and CDR2 YNNKEL (reference sequence). The CDR3 spans 13 residues. The V gene lost 2 bases and the J gene lost 8 bases, with 12 bases spanning the gap. The full variable domain, with the rest looked up from reference TRBV3-1 and TRBJ1-2, is DTAVSQTPKYLVTQMGNDKSIKCEQNLGHDTMYWYKQDSKKFLKIMFSYNNKELIINETVPNRFSPKSPDKAHLNLHINSLELGDSAVYFCASSQLGGPGYTFGSGTRLTVV.